One T cell receptor beta chain is described in this entry. The ends lost 0 bases at V and 4 bases at J; junction bases unmatched: 5. Germline assignment: CDR1 SGHRS and CDR2 YFSETQ. This CDR3 spans 16 amino acids. Sequenced by immunoSEQ multiplex PCR; TCRdb stores in-frame clones only, minus some. The sample lists 50,000 to 70,000 clones; more than 75% were seen once. The sample originates from a study of technical replicates of blood from several donors. V usage is TRBV5-1 and J usage is TRBJ1-3; 9 nucleotides align to TRBD1. The sample was PBMCs. The receptor comes from a human donor in good health. Some clones in this sample may be carry-over from other donors' samples. CDR3 sequence reads: CASSLAGTGFGNTIYF. The CDR3 DNA follows: TGCGCCAGCAGCTTGGCCGGGACAGGGTTCGGAAACACCATATATTTT.